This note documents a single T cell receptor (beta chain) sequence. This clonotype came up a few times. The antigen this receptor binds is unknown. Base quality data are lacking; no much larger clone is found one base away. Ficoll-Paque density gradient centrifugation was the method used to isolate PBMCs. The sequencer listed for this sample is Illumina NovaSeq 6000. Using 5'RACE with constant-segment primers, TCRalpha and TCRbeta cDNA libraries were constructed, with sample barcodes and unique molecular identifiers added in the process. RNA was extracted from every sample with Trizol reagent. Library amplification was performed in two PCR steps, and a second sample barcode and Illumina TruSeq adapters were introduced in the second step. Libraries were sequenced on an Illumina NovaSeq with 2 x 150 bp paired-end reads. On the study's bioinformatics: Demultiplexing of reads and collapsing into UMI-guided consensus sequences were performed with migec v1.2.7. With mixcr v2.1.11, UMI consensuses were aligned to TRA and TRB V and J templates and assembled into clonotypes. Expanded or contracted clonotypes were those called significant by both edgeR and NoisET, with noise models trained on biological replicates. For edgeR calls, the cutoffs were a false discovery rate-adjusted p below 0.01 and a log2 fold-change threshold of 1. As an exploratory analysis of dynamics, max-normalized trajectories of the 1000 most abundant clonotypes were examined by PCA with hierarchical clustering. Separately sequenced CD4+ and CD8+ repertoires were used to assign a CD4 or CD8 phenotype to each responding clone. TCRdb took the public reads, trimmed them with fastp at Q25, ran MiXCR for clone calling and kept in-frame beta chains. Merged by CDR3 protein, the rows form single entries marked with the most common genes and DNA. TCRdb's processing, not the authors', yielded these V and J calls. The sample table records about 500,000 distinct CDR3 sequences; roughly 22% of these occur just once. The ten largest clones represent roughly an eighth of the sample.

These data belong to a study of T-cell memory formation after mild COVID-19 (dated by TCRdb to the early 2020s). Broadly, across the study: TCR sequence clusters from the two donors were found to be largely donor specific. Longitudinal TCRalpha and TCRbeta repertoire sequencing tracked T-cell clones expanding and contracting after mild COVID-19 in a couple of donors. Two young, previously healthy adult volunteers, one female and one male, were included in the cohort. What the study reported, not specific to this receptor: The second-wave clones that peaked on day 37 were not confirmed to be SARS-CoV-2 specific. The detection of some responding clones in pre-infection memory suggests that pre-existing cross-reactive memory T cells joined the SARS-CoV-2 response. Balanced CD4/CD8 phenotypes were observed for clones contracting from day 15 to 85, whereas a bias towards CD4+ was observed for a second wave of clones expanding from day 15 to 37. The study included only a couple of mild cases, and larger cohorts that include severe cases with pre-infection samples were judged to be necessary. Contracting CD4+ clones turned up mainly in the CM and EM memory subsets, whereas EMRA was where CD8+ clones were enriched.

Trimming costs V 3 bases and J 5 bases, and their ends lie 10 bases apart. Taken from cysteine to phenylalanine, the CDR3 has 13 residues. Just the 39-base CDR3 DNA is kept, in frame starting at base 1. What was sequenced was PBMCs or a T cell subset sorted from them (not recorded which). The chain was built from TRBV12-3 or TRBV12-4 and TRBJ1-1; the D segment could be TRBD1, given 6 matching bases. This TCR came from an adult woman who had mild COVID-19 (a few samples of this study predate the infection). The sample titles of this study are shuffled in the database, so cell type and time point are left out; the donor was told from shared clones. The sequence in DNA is TGTGCCAGCAGTTTTGGACAGAAGACTGAAGCTTTCTTT. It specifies CASSFGQKTEAFF.